One and the same sample provided the 29 T cell receptor beta chains below, sequenced in a study of human T cells and chemical hapten exposure. The sample's time point: pre-sensitization, week 0. Treatment given: therapeutic diphenylcyclopropenone sensitization with weekly scalp DPC. MiXCR, applied by TCRdb to the RACE reads, yields one record per CDR3 protein. The repertoire holds approximately 77,000 distinct CDR3 sequences, with around 15% as singletons. Source: whole blood, taken in connection with sensitization to the hapten diphenylcyclopropenone (DPC). These receptors were obtained from a woman aged 50 to 60 with alopecia areata. Some clones in this sample may be carry-over from other donors' samples.

The CDR3 loop is CASSSSRLSVREQFF. CDR3 nucleotide sequence: TGTGCCAGCAGTTCCTCTCGGCTTAGCGTGAGGGAGCAGTTCTTC. V and J are TRBV12-3 or TRBV12-4 and TRBJ2-1, with D possibly matching TRBD2 (5 bases). Between the trimmed V and J ends, which lost 4 bases and 10 bases, there was a span of 20 bases. The CDR3 is made up of 15 amino acids.

The CDR3 coding sequence is TGTGCCAGCAGCTCCCCCTCACAGGGCAATGAGCAGTTCTTC. Amino acid sequence: CASSSPSQGNEQFF. The chain uses TRBV7-7 and TRBJ2-1; maybe TRBD1 (6 bases). Germline CDR1 SSHAT, CDR2 FNYEAQ (reference sequence). The germline V and J ends were trimmed by 4 bases and 6 bases, with 13 bases remaining between them. The CDR3 spans 14 residues.

This sequence joins TRBV19 and TRBJ2-3; D is unclear. Germline assignment: CDR1 LNHDA and CDR2 SQIVND (reference sequence). CDR3 length equals 18 residues. Trimming shortened V by 5 bases and J by 1 base, and 22 bases separated the two germline ends. The CDR3 sequence: CASSPLLIGRRGTDTQYF. The CDR3 nucleotides are TGTGCCAGTAGTCCCCTTTTGATTGGGCGCCGCGGCACAGATACGCAGTATTTT. Looking up the rest from reference TRBV19 and TRBJ2-3 gives the full variable domain: DGGITQSPKYLFRKEGQNVTLSCEQNLNHDAMYWYRQDPGQGLRLIYYSQIVNDFQKGDIAEGYSVSREKKESFPLTVTSAQKNPTAFYLCASSPLLIGRRGTDTQYFGPGTRLTVL.

Turning to this clonotype: The germline gene is not matched at one end of the junction; a read error may be the cause. This rearrangement joins TRBV7-9 to TRBJ2-7, with D perhaps matching TRBD1 or TRBD2 (5 bases each). This CDR3 has 12 amino acids. Germline-derived CDR1 and CDR2 are SEHNR and FQNEAQ (reference sequence). CDR3 amino acids: CASSDIRDGVNF. In nucleotides, the CDR3 is TGTGCCAGCAGCGACATCCGGGACGGGGTGAACTTC.

This clonotype appeared many times. The chain employs TRBV9 and TRBJ2-1, with 9 nucleotides matching TRBD2. V shed 4 bases, J shed 3 bases, and the junction held 11 bases outside the gene matches. There are 17 residues in the CDR3. Germline CDR1 SGDLS, CDR2 YYNGEE. CDR3 sequence (DNA): TGTGCCAGCAGCCCCTTTATCGCGGGAGGGTTCTACAATGAGCAGTTCTTC. As protein: CASSPFIAGGFYNEQFF.

The sample holds a few counts of this clonotype. The rearrangement uses TRBV12-3 or TRBV12-4 and TRBJ2-7; 8 bases agree with TRBD1. The ends lost 6 bases at V and 5 bases at J; junction bases unmatched: 9. The CDR3 sequence is 14 residues long. The chain's CDR3 is CASRRDRTSHEQYF. CDR3 DNA sequence: TGTGCCAGCAGGAGGGACAGGACTTCCCACGAGCAGTACTTC.

V usage is TRBV29-1 and J usage is TRBJ2-3; D might be TRBD1 (6 bases). Germline assignment: CDR1 SQVTM and CDR2 ANQGSEA. The CDR3 totals 14 residues. Trimming stripped 4 bases from V and 4 bases from J, with 15 bases between. CDR3 in amino acids: CSVVLDRGPDTQYF. The CDR3 DNA reads TGCAGCGTTGTTTTGGACAGAGGCCCAGATACGCAGTATTTT.

CDR3 sequence reads: CASRDLLNRGGDEQFF. CDR3 coding DNA: TGTGCCAGCAGGGACCTTTTAAATCGGGGAGGAGATGAGCAGTTCTTC. The rearrangement links TRBV27 to TRBJ2-1, with D possibly TRBD2 on 6 matching bases. This CDR3 contains 16 residues. Germline-derived CDR1 and CDR2 are MNHEY and SMNVEV (reference sequence). The germline V and J ends were trimmed by 6 bases and 8 bases, with 23 bases remaining between them.

In this sample, this clonotype turned up once. J is TRBJ2-7 and V is TRBV28, with D possibly TRBD2 on 6 matching bases. Germline V gene lookup returns CDR1 MDHEN and CDR2 SYDVKM. The CDR3 is 14 residues long. The V end was cut by 9 bases, the J end by 2 bases, with 17 bases between. Here the CDR3 reads CASFSPGSAYEQYF. CDR3 coding DNA: TGTGCCAGTTTTTCCCCCGGGAGCGCCTACGAGCAGTACTTC.

The V and J genes are TRBV5-4 and TRBJ2-1, with D possibly TRBD2 on 5 matching bases. The CDR3 consists of 17 residues. Germline V lookup: CDR1 SGHNT, CDR2 YYREEE (reference sequence). Trimming shortened V by 3 bases and J by 1 base, and 17 bases separated the two germline ends. This chain's CDR3 is CASSSLPLRGSYNEQFF. The CDR3 DNA sequence: TGTGCCAGCAGCTCCCTTCCCCTCCGGGGATCCTACAATGAGCAGTTCTTC.

This clonotype was seen at least ten times. The genes are TRBV7-8 and TRBJ2-7, with D maybe TRBD1 (6 bases). The V gene's germline CDR1 is SGHVS and CDR2 FQNEAQ. This CDR3 contains 14 residues. The germline V and J ends were trimmed by 3 bases and 2 bases, with 11 bases remaining between them. In nucleotides, the CDR3 is TGTGCCAGCAGCTTCGACAGGCAAGCCTACGAGCAGTACTTC. Translation gives CASSFDRQAYEQYF. Filled out from reference TRBV7-8 and TRBJ2-7, the complete variable domain reads GAGVSQSPRYKVAKRGQDVALRCDPISGHVSLFWYQQALGQGPEFLTYFQNEAQLDKSGLPSDRFFAERPEGSVSTLKIQRTQQEDSAVYLCASSFDRQAYEQYFGPGTRLTVT.

This clonotype was detected a few times. This chain connects TRBV27 to TRBJ1-2, with D possibly being TRBD1 (6 bases). This CDR3 spans 16 amino acids. V dropped 4 bases and J dropped 4 bases, with 19 bases sitting between them. The V gene's germline CDR1 is MNHEY and CDR2 SMNVEV (reference sequence). The CDR3 coding sequence is TGTGCCAGCAGTTCCAGAATCAGGGGTACCCCCTATGGCTACACCTTC. Its translation: CASSSRIRGTPYGYTF.

Ten or more counts support this clonotype. The chain has TRBV18 and TRBJ1-1; no firm D call. Germline V CDR1 and CDR2: KGHSH, LQKENI. CDR3 length: 15 amino acids. Trimming took off 2 bases at V and 1 base at J, with 11 bases between the two ends. The DNA of the CDR3 is TGTGCCAGCTCACCAACAACGACAAGGAACACTGAAGCTTTCTTT. It yields the protein CASSPTTTRNTEAFF.

This clonotype was counted only a few times. The chain is built from TRBV5-1 and TRBJ1-1; the D is unclear. The CDR3 sequence is 13 residues long. Trimming left V 3 bases short and J 3 bases short, with 9 bases between. The germline gives CDR1 SGHRS, CDR2 YFSETQ. The CDR3 DNA is TGCGCCAGCAGCTGGGCGGGCGACACTGAAGCTTTCTTT. This encodes CASSWAGDTEAFF.

Here the CDR3 DNA reads TGTGCCAGCAGTTCCGACGGGCTCCGAGGTTTCTACGAGCAGTACTTC. This sequence encodes CASSSDGLRGFYEQYF. V is TRBV27 and J is TRBJ2-7; the D is unclear. The CDR3 sequence is 16 residues long. CDR1 and CDR2 (germline): MNHEY, SMNVEV (reference sequence). The germline V and J ends were trimmed by 4 bases and 3 bases, with 19 bases remaining between them.

This clonotype has more than one count but fewer than ten. This chain uses TRBV20-1 with TRBJ2-1, with 7 bases identical to TRBD2. Germline V gene sequence: CDR1 DFQATT, CDR2 SNEGSKA (reference sequence). This CDR3 is built from 16 residues. V lost 0 bases and J lost 0; bases outside the gene matches: 5. CDR3 DNA sequence: TGCAGTGCTAGAGACCCAGCGGGGCACTCCTACAATGAGCAGTTCTTC. Amino acids: CSARDPAGHSYNEQFF.

This rearrangement joins TRBV27 to TRBJ1-2; unclear D gene. V was pared by 2 bases and J by 2 bases, with 9 bases between. CDR1 is MNHEY and CDR2 is SMNVEV in the germline V gene (reference sequence). The CDR3 runs to 14 residues. The CDR3, as DNA: TGTGCCAGCAGTTTAATTGCAGGAAACTATGGCTACACCTTC. It encodes CASSLIAGNYGYTF.

This clonotype was seen more than once but under ten times. The chain carries TRBV6-6 and TRBJ2-7, with a weak D call TRBD1 (6 bases). This CDR3 contains 15 residues. The V gene lost 6 bases and the J gene lost 2 bases, with 17 bases spanning the gap. Germline V lookup: CDR1 MNHNY, CDR2 SVGAGI (reference sequence). The CDR3 bases are TGTGCCAGCAGCCCTGCACAGGGATTTGCCTACGAGCAGTACTTC. Translation gives CASSPAQGFAYEQYF.

This clonotype has at least ten counts. The chain joins TRBV29-1 to TRBJ1-1; D is undetermined. Germline V gene data show CDR1 as SQVTM and CDR2 as ANQGSEA. The length of the CDR3 is 14 residues. Trimming took off 3 bases at V and 1 base at J, with 12 bases between the two ends. CDR3 amino acids: CSVEMVLANTEAFF. CDR3 DNA sequence: TGCAGCGTTGAGATGGTTTTGGCGAACACTGAAGCTTTCTTT.

The rearrangement links TRBV6-1 to TRBJ2-1, with a tentative D call TRBD2 (6 bases). V dropped 4 bases and J dropped 2 bases, with 12 bases sitting between them. Germline lookup yields CDR1 MNHNS and CDR2 SASEGT. This CDR3 is 15 amino acids long. CDR3 DNA sequence: TGTGCCAGCAGTGTGGAGGGACTGACCTACAATGAGCAGTTCTTC. This translates into CASSVEGLTYNEQFF.

This chain links TRBV5-6 with TRBJ1-2; the match to TRBD1 covers 7 bases. The germline V gene has CDR1 SGHDT and CDR2 YYEEEE. This CDR3 has 13 residues. Trimming took 4 bases from V and 4 from J; bases not matched to a gene: 4. The CDR3 DNA reads TGTGCCAGCAGCGGAAACAGGGGCTATGGCTACACCTTC. Residues: CASSGNRGYGYTF.

The chain employs TRBV7-2 and TRBJ2-5; unclear D gene. This CDR3 is built from 14 residues. From germline, CDR1 is SGHTA and CDR2 FQGNSA. V shed 6 bases and J shed 2 bases, with 13 bases lying between them. CDR3 DNA: TGTGCCAGCAGGGGGTGGGTTGGTCAAGAGACCCAGTACTTC. Residues: CASRGWVGQETQYF.

V gene TRBV5-4 combines with J gene TRBJ2-2; D remains unclear. This CDR3 region has 13 residues. V shed 4 bases and J shed 7 bases, with 11 bases lying between them. Germline assignment: CDR1 SGHNT and CDR2 YYREEE (reference sequence). CDR3 nucleotide sequence: TGTGCCAGCAGCCCAAGTCAGCACGGGGAGCTGTTTTTT. Translated: CASSPSQHGELFF.

The genes are TRBV7-2 and TRBJ2-7; D tentatively reads TRBD1 or TRBD2 (6 bases each). The V gene's germline CDR1 is SGHTA and CDR2 FQGNSA. CDR3 length: 16 residues. V lost 5 bases to trimming and J lost 0 bases, with 17 bases between them. In DNA, the CDR3 is TGTGCCAGCAGCCCACAGGGAGGTAAGGCCTCCTACGAGCAGTACTTC. Translation: CASSPQGGKASYEQYF. Full variable domain (remainder filled in from reference TRBV7-2 and TRBJ2-7): GAGVSQSPSNKVTEKGKDVELRCDPISGHTALYWYRQSLGQGLEFLIYFQGNSAPDKSGLPSDRFSAERTGGSVSTLTIQRTQQEDSAVYLCASSPQGGKASYEQYFGPGTRLTVT.

The chain employs TRBV3-1 and TRBJ2-7; D not resolved. The CDR3 is made up of 13 amino acids. V was trimmed by 5 bases and J by 6 bases, leaving 14 bases between them. From germline, CDR1 is LGHDT and CDR2 YNNKEL (reference sequence). DNA for the CDR3: TGTGCCAGCAGCTTCTTCACGTCGAGCGAGCAGTACTTC. This translates into CASSFFTSSEQYF.

This clonotype was detected only a few times. J is TRBJ2-3 and V is TRBV18; 15 bases map to TRBD2. J lost 3 bases, V lost 3 bases, and 7 bases had no gene match. This CDR3 comprises 18 residues. CDR1 KGHSH and CDR2 LQKENI come from the germline V gene. CDR3 in amino acids: CASSPGTSGRRGTDTQYF. In DNA, the CDR3 is TGTGCCAGCTCACCCGGGACTAGCGGGAGGAGAGGAACAGATACGCAGTATTTT.

This clonotype was counted ten times or more. V usage is TRBV6-5 and J usage is TRBJ1-1; no clear D. Trimming took off 2 bases at V and 6 bases at J, with 10 bases between the two ends. The CDR3 has 13 amino acids. Germline CDR1 is MNHEY and CDR2 is SVGAGI. Here the CDR3 reads CASSYRGAAEAFF. As DNA, the CDR3 is TGTGCCAGCAGTTACCGAGGAGCTGCTGAAGCTTTCTTT.

A few counts support this clonotype. The J gene is TRBJ2-1, the V gene TRBV25-1; 7 bases line up with TRBD1. The CDR3 consists of 16 residues. In germline, CDR1 is MGHDK, CDR2 SYGVNS. V gave up 3 bases and J gave up 4 bases; unmatched junction bases: 9. The CDR3 coding sequence is TGTGCCAGCAGTGATCTCCCCGGGACAGAATACAATGAGCAGTTCTTC. Protein product: CASSDLPGTEYNEQFF.

A remark on this clonotype: This sequence may be a read error, since a much larger clone differs from it by one base. The CDR3 reads CASVTTGWYEQYF. Here the CDR3 DNA reads TGTGCCAGCGTAACCACCGGTTGGTACGAGCAGTACTTC. V and J are TRBV6-1 and TRBJ2-7; no clear D gene. Trimming removed 8 bases from V and 4 bases from J, with 15 bases in between. The CDR3 covers 13 residues. The V gene's germline CDR1 is MNHNS and CDR2 SASEGT.